This T cell receptor beta chain appears in the sequencing data of a study of T-cell reconstitution after alpha-beta-depleted transplantation in children. Study-wide results and caveats: T-cell numbers and diversity one year post-transplant derived largely from freshly generated T cells. Several hundred graft clones that had expanded were reportedly the source of alpha-beta T cells about two months after transplant. Certain patients had high TCRbeta diversity at day 60, and it came from recipient T cells and thymic progenitors that survived.

Germline V gene sequence: CDR1 MNHEY, CDR2 SVGAGI. Unmatched junction bases numbered 6, after V lost 5 bases and J lost 3 bases. The CDR3 runs to 14 residues. This clonotype has a handful of counts. Its antigen is currently unknown. Researchers prepared the TCRbeta library using unique molecular identifiers, the study reports. TCRdb re-derived calls from the PCR reads in MiXCR, one entry per CDR3 protein. The sample has fewer than 700,000 distinct CDR3 sequences, 20% to 25% seen once; the top ten hold around 14%. The rearrangement links TRBV6-5 to TRBJ1-1; 7 bases line up with TRBD1. This receptor was taken from a boy under three years old who had a stem cell transplant for acute myeloid leukemia, so the T cells may come from the graft donor. Sequences were derived from PBMCs, mostly from graft donor cells, sampled 360 days after TCRalphabeta/CD19-depleted stem cell transplant. The CDR3 nucleotides read TGTGCCAGCAGTAACAGGGGAGTTTACACTGAAGCTTTCTTT. It yields the protein CASSNRGVYTEAFF.